This paragraph covers one T cell receptor beta chain sequence. These data belong to a study of regulatory T cells in long-lasting Graves disease. Arm-PCR of CDR3 regions with iRepertoire HTBI primers generated TCR beta libraries. MiXCR, applied by TCRdb to the multiplex PCR reads, yields one record per CDR3 protein. This repertoire shows about 540,000 distinct CDR3 sequences, roughly 13% found once; its top ten account for roughly a tenth. Time point here: newly diagnosed GD, antithyroid drugs for less than 3 months. After RNA was extracted from PBMCs, the TCR library was made from it. These same records also appear under a second study, on T cells in Graves' hyperthyroidism and ophthalmopathy.

The sequencing here drew on peripheral blood mononuclear cells (PBMCs), taken at new diagnosis, from a patient treated with antithyroid drugs. The origin of this receptor is a man in his thirties or forties with Graves disease.

In DNA form, the CDR3 reads TGTGCCAGCAGCCCCAGACTAGCGGGAGCACCTGAGCAGTTCTTC. Its protein is CASSPRLAGAPEQFF. The rearrangement links TRBV14 to TRBJ2-1, with 12 bases lining up with TRBD2. The CDR3 sequence is 15 residues long. Trimming took 4 bases from V and 9 from J; bases not matched to a gene: 7. Germline CDR1 reads SGHDN; CDR2 reads FVKESK.